This entry features one T cell receptor delta chain sequence. Taking its sample share into account, this clone is medium-sized (0.01 to 0.1%). Its antigen is unknown. No per-base quality is available; no much larger clone lies one base away. This specimen includes other DNA sequences encoding the same CDR3. This record comes from a study of gamma delta lymphoproliferative disorders and STAT genes (dated by TCRdb to 2017 to 2018). About the study as a whole: The LymphoTrack Dx TCRG Assay was used to build gamma-chain libraries from a minimum of 50 ng of genomic DNA. Delta-chain libraries followed the EuroClonality-NGS working group standard operating procedure, because no corresponding Invivoscribe delta assay was available. To confirm results, a couple of gamma-chain samples and all delta-chain samples were sequenced twice. Within a larger immunophenotypic and STAT-mutation study, TCR gamma and delta CDR3 repertoires were profiled by deep sequencing in Tgammadelta lymphoproliferative disease patients and healthy controls.

What the research found in general, with its limitations: In whole-repertoire clustering, patient gamma repertoires grouped separately from healthy controls, whereas delta repertoires showed no separation between groups. Nearly all major patient gamma and delta clonotypes were public, shared with at least one healthy donor; only a couple of gamma clonotypes were private to disease. Control T cells were likely spread across varied maturation stages, whereas leukemic cells were skewed toward terminal effectors, which potentially limits comparisons between patients and controls. The authors noted that NGS specificity may be reduced at low frequencies, so the public or private nature of leukemic clones needs confirmation.

The germline V gene sets CDR1 to TSWWSYY and CDR2 to QGS. Ends trimmed: V by 6 bases, J by 0 bases; bases unmatched to a gene: 21. From the cysteine through the phenylalanine, the CDR3 covers 20 amino acids. The sequence is cut down to CDR3 DNA, 60 bases in frame from base 1. For both patients and controls, peripheral blood mononuclear cells were isolated, and the genomic DNA from these cells was used for TCR sequencing. As controls, approximately 23 healthy adult blood donors (median age about 60 years; about twelve males and approximately eleven females) were included and were matched to patients for age and sex. In both library methods, multiplex PCR was carried out with primers targeting conserved V and J regions of the TCR genes. The amplicons were purified, pooled and then sequenced on an Illumina MiSeq platform. The authors processed their data as follows. MiXCR performed V(D)J alignment, clonotype assembly and translation, and VDJtools was used for functionality assessment and CDR3 repertoire analyses. CDR3 was defined per IMGT, and analyses were restricted to productive sequences using functional genes, excluding ORF genes and pseudogenes. A custom Python script was used to search all patients and controls for identical amino acid CDR3s of major clonotypes (frequency >=5%). Clonotype frequencies in patients versus controls were compared with a one-sided non-parametric Wilcoxon test. Public reads were reanalyzed in TCRdb with CATT, and rows carrying the same DNA were merged afterwards. TCRdb's processing, not the authors' own work, is the source of the V and J calls. The sample table lists about 3,800 delta-chain clones, 0.95% to 1.1% of them with a count of one. About 21% of the sample rests with the top ten.

The chain was built from TRDV1 and TRDJ1, with 8 bases aligning to TRDD3. The sequenced sample was blood. The TCR sequence derives from a human donor in good health. The nucleotide sequence is given as TGTGCTCTTGGCGTTCCCCTTCATACTGGGGGTCCCTTGTACACCGATAAACTCATCTTT. Translation gives CALGVPLHTGGPLYTDKLIF.